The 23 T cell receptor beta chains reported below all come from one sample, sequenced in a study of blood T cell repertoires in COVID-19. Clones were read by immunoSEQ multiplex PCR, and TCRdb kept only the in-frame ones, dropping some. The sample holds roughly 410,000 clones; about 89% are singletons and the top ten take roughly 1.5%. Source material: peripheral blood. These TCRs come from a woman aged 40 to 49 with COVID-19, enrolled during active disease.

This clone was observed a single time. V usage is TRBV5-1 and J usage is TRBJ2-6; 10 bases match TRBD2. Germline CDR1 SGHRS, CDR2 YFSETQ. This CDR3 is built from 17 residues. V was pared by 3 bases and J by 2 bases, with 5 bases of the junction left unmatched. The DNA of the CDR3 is TGCGCCAGCAGCTACGGACTAGCGGAAGCTGGGGCCAACGTCCTGACTTTC. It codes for CASSYGLAEAGANVLTF.

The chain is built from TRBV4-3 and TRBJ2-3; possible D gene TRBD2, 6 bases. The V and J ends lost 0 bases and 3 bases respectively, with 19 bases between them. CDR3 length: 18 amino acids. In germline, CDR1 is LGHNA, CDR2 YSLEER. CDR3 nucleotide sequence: TGCGCCAGCAGCCAAGATCTGACCCGGGACTCGCATACAGATACGCAGTATTTT. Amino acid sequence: CASSQDLTRDSHTDTQYF.

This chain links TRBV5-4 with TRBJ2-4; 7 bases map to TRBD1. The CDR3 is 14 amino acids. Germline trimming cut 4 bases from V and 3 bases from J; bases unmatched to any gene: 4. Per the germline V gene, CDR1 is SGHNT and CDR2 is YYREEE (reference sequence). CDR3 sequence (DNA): TGTGCCAGCAGCGCCCAGGGGGACAAAAACATTCAGTACTTC. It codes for CASSAQGDKNIQYF.

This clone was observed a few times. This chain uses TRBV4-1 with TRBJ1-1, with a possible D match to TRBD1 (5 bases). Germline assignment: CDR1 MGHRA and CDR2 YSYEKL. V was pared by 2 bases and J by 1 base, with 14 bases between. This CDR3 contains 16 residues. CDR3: CASSQMGGFKNTEAFF. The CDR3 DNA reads TGCGCCAGCAGCCAAATGGGGGGGTTTAAGAACACTGAAGCTTTCTTT.

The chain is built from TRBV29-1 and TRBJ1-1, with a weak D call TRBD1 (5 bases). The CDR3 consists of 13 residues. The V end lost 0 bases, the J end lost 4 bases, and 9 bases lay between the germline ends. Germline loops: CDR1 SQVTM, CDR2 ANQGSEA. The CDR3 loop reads CSVEDRGGTEAFF. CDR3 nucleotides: TGCAGCGTTGAAGATCGGGGGGGCACTGAAGCTTTCTTT.

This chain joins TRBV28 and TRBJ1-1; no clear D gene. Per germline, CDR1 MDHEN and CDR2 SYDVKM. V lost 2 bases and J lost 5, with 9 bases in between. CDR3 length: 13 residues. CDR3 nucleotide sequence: TGTGCCAGCAGTTTAAAGAGGAGGACTGAAGCTTTCTTT. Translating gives CASSLKRRTEAFF.

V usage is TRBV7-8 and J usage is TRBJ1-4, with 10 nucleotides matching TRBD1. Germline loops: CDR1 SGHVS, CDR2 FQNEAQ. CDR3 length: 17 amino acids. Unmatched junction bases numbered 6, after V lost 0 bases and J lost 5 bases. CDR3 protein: CASSLASSDRGNEKLFF. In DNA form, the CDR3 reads TGTGCCAGCAGCTTAGCTTCCTCGGACAGGGGGAATGAAAAACTGTTTTTT.

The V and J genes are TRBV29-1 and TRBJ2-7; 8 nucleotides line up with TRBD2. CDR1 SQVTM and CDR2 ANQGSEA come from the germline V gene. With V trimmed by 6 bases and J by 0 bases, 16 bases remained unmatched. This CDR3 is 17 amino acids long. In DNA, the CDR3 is TGCAGCGTCCTGGGGGGACTAGGAAAAGGATTCTCCTACGAGCAGTACTTC. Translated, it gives CSVLGGLGKGFSYEQYF.

In DNA form, the CDR3 reads TGTGCCAGCAGTTTCGGGGGGTATAGCAATCAGCCCCAGCATTTT. It encodes CASSFGGYSNQPQHF. The chain combines TRBV27 with TRBJ1-5, with TRBD1 as a possible D gene (5 bases). The CDR3 loop spans 15 amino acids. The V end was cut by 3 bases, the J end by 0 bases, with 9 bases between. Germline V CDR1 and CDR2: MNHEY, SMNVEV (reference sequence).

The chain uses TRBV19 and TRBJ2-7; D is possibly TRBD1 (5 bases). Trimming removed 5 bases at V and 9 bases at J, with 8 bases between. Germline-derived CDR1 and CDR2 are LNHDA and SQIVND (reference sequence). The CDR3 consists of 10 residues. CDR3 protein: CASSGAGQYF. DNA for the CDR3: TGTGCCAGTAGTGGGGCCGGGCAGTACTTC.

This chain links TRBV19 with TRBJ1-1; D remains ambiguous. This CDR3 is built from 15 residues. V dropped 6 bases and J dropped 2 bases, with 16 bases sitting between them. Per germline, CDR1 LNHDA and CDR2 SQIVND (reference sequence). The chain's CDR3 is CASRQVPTVNTEAFF. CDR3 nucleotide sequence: TGTGCCAGTAGGCAAGTGCCCACAGTCAACACTGAAGCTTTCTTT.

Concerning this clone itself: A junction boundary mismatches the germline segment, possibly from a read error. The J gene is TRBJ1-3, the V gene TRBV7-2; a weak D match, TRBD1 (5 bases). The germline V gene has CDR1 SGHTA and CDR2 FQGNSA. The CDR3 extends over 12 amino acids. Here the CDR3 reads CASSSYPGTFSF. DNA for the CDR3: TGTGCCAGCAGCTCCTATCCCGGGACTTTTTCGTTT.

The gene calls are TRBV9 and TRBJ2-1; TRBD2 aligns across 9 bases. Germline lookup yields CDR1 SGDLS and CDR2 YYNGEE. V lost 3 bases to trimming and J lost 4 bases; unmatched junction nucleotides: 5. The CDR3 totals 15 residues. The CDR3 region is CASSASGRQYNEQFF. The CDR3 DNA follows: TGTGCCAGCAGCGCGAGCGGGAGGCAGTACAATGAGCAGTTCTTC.

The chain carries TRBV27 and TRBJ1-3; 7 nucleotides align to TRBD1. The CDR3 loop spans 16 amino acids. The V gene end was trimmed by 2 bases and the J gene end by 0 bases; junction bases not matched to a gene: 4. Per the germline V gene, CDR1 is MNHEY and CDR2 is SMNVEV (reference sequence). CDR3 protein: CASSLPGTASGNTIYF. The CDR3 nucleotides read TGTGCCAGCAGTTTACCCGGGACAGCCTCTGGAAACACCATATATTTT.

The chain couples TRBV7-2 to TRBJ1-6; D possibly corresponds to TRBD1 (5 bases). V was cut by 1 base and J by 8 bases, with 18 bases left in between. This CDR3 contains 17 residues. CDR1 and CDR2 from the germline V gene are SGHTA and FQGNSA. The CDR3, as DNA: TGTGCCAGCAGCTTAGGAGCACAGGAGTCGAGGTATTCACCCCTCCACTTT. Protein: CASSLGAQESRYSPLHF.

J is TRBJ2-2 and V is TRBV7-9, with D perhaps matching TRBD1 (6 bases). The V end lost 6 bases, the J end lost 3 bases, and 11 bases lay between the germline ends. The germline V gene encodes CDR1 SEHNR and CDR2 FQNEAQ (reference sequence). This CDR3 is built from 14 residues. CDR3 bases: TGTGCCAGCAGACCGGACAGCTACACCGGGGAGCTGTTTTTT. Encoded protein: CASRPDSYTGELFF. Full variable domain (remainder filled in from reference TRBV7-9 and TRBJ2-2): DTGVSQNPRHKITKRGQNVTFRCDPISEHNRLYWYRQTLGQGPEFLTYFQNEAQLEKSRLLSDRFSAERPKGSFSTLEIQRTEQGDSAMYLCASRPDSYTGELFFGEGSRLTVL.

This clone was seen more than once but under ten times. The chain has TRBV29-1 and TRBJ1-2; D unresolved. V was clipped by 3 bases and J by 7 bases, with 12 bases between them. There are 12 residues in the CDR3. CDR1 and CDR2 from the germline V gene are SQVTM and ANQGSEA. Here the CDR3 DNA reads TGCAGCGTTGAGCCCCGCCTGGCTGGCTACACCTTC. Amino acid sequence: CSVEPRLAGYTF.

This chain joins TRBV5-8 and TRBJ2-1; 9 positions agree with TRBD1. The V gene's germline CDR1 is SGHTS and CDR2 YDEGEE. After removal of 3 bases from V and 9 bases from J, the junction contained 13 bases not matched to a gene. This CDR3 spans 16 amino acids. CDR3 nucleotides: TGTGCCAGCAGCTCCCATTACGACAGGGGGGAGGGTGAGCAGTTCTTC. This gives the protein CASSSHYDRGEGEQFF.

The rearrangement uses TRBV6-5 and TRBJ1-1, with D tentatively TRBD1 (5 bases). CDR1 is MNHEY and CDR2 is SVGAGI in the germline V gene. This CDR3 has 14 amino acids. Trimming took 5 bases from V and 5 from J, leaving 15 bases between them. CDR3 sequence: CASSPDGGGTEAFF. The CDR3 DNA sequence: TGTGCCAGCAGTCCCGACGGGGGGGGAACTGAAGCTTTCTTT.

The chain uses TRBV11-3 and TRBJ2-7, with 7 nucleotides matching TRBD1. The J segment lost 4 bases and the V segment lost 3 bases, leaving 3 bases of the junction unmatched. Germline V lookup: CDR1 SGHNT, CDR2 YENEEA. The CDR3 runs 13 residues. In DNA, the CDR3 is TGTGCCAGCAGCTTGGGACAGCCTTACGAGCAGTACTTC. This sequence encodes CASSLGQPYEQYF.

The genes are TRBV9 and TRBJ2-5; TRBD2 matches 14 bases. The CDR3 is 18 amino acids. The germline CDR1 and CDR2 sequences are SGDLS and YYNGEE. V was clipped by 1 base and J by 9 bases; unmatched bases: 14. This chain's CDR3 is CASSVTRTSGGRNRPQYF. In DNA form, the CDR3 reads TGTGCCAGCAGCGTAACCCGGACTAGCGGGGGGCGAAATAGGCCCCAGTACTTC.

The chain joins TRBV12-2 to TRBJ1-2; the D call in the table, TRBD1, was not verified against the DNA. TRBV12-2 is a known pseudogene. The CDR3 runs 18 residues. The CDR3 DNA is TGTGCAAGTCGCCGTAGAAGGACAGCAAAATCAAACGGCTATGGCTACACCTTC. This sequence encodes CASRRRRTAKSNGYGYTF.

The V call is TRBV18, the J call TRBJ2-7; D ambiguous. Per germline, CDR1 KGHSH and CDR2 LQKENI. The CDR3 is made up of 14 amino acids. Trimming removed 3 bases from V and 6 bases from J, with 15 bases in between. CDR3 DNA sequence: TGTGCCAGCTCACCTCCACTGCCGGTTAGCGAGCAGTACTTC. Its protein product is CASSPPLPVSEQYF. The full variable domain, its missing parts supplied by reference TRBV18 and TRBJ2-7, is NAGVMQNPRHLVRRRGQEARLRCSPMKGHSHVYWYRQLPEEGLKFMVYLQKENIIDESGMPKERFSAEFPKEGPSILRIQQVVRGDSAAYFCASSPPLPVSEQYFGPGTRLTVT.